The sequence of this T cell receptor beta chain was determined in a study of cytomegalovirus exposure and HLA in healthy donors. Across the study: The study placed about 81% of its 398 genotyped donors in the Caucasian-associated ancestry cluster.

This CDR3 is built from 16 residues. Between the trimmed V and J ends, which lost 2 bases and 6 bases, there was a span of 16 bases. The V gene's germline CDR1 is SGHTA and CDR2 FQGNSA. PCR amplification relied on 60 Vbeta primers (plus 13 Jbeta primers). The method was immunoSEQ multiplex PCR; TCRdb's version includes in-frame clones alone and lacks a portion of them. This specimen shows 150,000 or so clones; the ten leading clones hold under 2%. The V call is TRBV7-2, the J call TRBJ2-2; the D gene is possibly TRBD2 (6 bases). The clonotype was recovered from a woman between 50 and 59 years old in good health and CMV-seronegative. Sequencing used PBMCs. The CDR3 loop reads CASSLKAPSVPGELFF. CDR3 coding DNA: TGTGCCAGCAGCTTAAAGGCCCCTAGCGTACCCGGGGAGCTGTTTTTT.